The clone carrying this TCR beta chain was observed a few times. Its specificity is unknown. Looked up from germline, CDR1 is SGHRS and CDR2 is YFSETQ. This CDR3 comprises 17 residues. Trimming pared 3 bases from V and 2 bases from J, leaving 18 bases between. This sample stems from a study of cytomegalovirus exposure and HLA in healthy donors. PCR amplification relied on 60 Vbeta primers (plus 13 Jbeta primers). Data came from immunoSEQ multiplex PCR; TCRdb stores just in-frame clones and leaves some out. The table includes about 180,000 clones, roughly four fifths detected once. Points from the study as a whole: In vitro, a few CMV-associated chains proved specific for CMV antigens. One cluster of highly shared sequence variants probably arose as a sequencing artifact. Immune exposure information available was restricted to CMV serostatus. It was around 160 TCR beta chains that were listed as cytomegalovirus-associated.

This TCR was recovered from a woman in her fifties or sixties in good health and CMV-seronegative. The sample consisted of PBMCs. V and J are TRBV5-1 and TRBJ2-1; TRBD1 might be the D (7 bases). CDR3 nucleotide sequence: TGCGCCAGCAGCTCGGGGGAGAGGGGGCGTACCTACAATGAGCAGTTCTTC. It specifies CASSSGERGRTYNEQFF.